This T cell receptor beta chain was identified in a study of glioma-infiltrating T cells after dendritic cell vaccination. CDR3 length: 14 amino acids. The V gene lost 5 bases and the J gene lost 9 bases, with 17 bases spanning the gap. The V gene's germline CDR1 is SEHNR and CDR2 FQNEAQ (reference sequence). Clones were sequenced by immunoSEQ multiplex PCR, and TCRdb holds only the in-frame ones, with some missing. The table shows approximately 82,000 clones, with approximately 90% occurring only once. The sequence derives from a human donor with glioblastoma. V is TRBV7-9 and J is TRBJ1-5; tentative D call: TRBD1 (5 bases). The sequencing here drew on blood, taken before dendritic cell vaccination. CDR3 protein: CASSGGLAGGPQHF. In DNA, the CDR3 is TGTGCCAGCAGCGGGGGACTGGCGGGTGGGCCCCAGCATTTT.